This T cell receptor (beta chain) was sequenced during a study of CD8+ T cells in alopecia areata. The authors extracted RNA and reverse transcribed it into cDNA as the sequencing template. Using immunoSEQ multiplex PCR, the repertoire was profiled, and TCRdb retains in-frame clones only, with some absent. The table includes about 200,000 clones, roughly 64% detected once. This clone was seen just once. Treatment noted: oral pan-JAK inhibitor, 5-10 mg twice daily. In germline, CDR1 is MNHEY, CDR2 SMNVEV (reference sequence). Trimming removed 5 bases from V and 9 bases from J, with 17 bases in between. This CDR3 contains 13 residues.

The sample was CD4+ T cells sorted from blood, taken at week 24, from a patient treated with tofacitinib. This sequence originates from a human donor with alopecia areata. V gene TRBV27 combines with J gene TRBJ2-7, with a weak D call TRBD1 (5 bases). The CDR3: CASSRVGGTGQYF. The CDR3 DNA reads TGTGCCAGCAGTCGGGTGGGCGGTACAGGGCAGTACTTC.